These 22 T cell receptor beta chains came from one sample sequenced in a study of PD-1 blockade in classical Hodgkin lymphoma. Measured with immunoSEQ multiplex PCR; TCRdb has only the in-frame clones, and not every one. Of 40,000 to 65,000 clones listed, about 84% are singletons. Exposure to brentuximab vedotin varied, and each patient had relapsed following autologous stem cell transplantation. Sequencing was performed on peripheral blood mononuclear cells (PBMCs), taken at baseline. The receptors come from a human donor with classical Hodgkin lymphoma.

This clone appeared a few times. V usage is TRBV30 and J usage is TRBJ1-1; D is unresolved. The CDR3 loop spans 12 amino acids. Deletions cut 1 base from V and 7 bases from J, with 10 bases between. Germline V gene sequence: CDR1 GTSNPN, CDR2 SVGIG (reference sequence). The CDR3 loop is CAWSGNSLEAFF. The CDR3 DNA reads TGTGCCTGGAGTGGTAATTCCCTTGAAGCTTTCTTT.

This sequence joins TRBV30 and TRBJ2-1, with D perhaps TRBD1 (6 bases). The V end lost 4 bases, the J end lost 2 bases, and 12 bases lay between the germline ends. Germline V CDR1 and CDR2: GTSNPN, SVGIG (reference sequence). This CDR3 is 14 amino acids long. The CDR3 reads CAWTQGVTYNEQFF. The CDR3 region has the DNA TGTGCCTGGACACAGGGAGTCACCTACAATGAGCAGTTCTTC.

The genes are TRBV7-2 and TRBJ2-5; TRBD2 matches 9 bases. Germline lookup yields CDR1 SGHTA and CDR2 FQGNSA. CDR3 length equals 15 residues. V shed 6 bases, J shed 6 bases, and the junction held 11 bases outside the gene matches. This chain's CDR3 is CASSPPAGGQKTQYF. The CDR3 region has the DNA TGTGCCAGCAGTCCTCCGGCGGGGGGGCAAAAGACCCAGTACTTC.

The gene calls are TRBV4-3 and TRBJ2-2; D is ambiguous. CDR1 and CDR2 (germline): LGHNA, YSLEER. This CDR3 spans 14 amino acids. Trimming stripped 6 bases from V and 0 bases from J, with 8 bases between. As DNA, the CDR3 is TGCGCCAGCAGGTACAGAGCGAACACCGGGGAGCTGTTTTTT. Amino acids: CASRYRANTGELFF.

V and J are TRBV10-3 and TRBJ1-2; 9 bases align to TRBD1. J gave up 4 bases and V 10 bases, and 10 bases lay outside the gene matches. The CDR3 has 14 amino acids. The germline CDR1 and CDR2 sequences are ENHRY and SYGVKD. The CDR3 reads CASETGGALYGYTF. The DNA for the CDR3 is TGTGCCAGCGAGACAGGGGGGGCACTCTATGGCTACACCTTC.

This clone was observed a single time. The V call is TRBV5-4, the J call TRBJ2-7, with 7 bases identical to TRBD2. Germline assignment: CDR1 SGHNT and CDR2 YYREEE (reference sequence). Trimming cost V 3 bases and J 0 bases; bases outside gene matches: 3. This CDR3 is 14 amino acids long. The CDR3: CASSWASGSYEQYF. As DNA, the CDR3 is TGTGCCAGCAGCTGGGCTAGCGGCTCCTACGAGCAGTACTTC. The full variable domain, with the rest looked up from reference TRBV5-4 and TRBJ2-7, is ETGVTQSPTHLIKTRGQQVTLRCSSQSGHNTVSWYQQALGQGPQFIFQYYREEENGRGNFPPRFSGLQFPNYSSELNVNALELDDSALYLCASSWASGSYEQYFGPGTRLTVT.

V gene TRBV7-9 combines with J gene TRBJ2-1, with 12 bases matching TRBD2. Trimming cost V 5 bases and J 6 bases; bases outside gene matches: 8. Germline CDR1 is SEHNR and CDR2 is FQNEAQ (reference sequence). The length of the CDR3 is 16 residues. The CDR3 nucleotides are TGTGCCAGCAGCGCCCCGACTAGCGGGAGCGGCAATGAGCAGTTCTTC. Its protein is CASSAPTSGSGNEQFF. Combining the CDR3 with reference TRBV7-9 and TRBJ2-1 gives the whole variable domain DTGVSQNPRHKITKRGQNVTFRCDPISEHNRLYWYRQTLGQGPEFLTYFQNEAQLEKSRLLSDRFSAERPKGSFSTLEIQRTEQGDSAMYLCASSAPTSGSGNEQFFGPGTRLTVL.

V is TRBV7-9 and J is TRBJ2-1; D perhaps matches TRBD2 (5 bases). The germline V and J ends were trimmed by 5 bases and 4 bases, with 27 bases remaining between them. Germline-derived CDR1 and CDR2 are SEHNR and FQNEAQ (reference sequence). CDR3 length equals 19 residues. The CDR3 reads CASSPLKLRVIGVYNEQFF. CDR3 bases: TGTGCCAGCAGCCCCCTAAAGCTCCGGGTGATCGGGGTGTACAATGAGCAGTTCTTC.

This sequence joins TRBV6-5 and TRBJ2-1; D is perhaps TRBD2 (5 bases). The CDR3 is 15 amino acids. The germline CDR1 and CDR2 sequences are MNHEY and SVGAGI. V lost 6 bases, J lost 3 bases, and 15 bases lay in between. The CDR3 spells CASRLGMDFYNEQFF. The CDR3 coding sequence is TGTGCCAGCAGGTTGGGAATGGACTTCTACAATGAGCAGTTCTTC.

J is TRBJ1-5 and V is TRBV10-3, with 11 bases fitting TRBD1. The CDR3 runs 14 residues. V was pared by 6 bases and J by 6 bases, with 4 bases of the junction left unmatched. The germline gives CDR1 ENHRY, CDR2 SYGVKD. CDR3 sequence: CAISPGTGGQPQHF. The CDR3 DNA follows: TGTGCCATCAGCCCCGGGACAGGGGGTCAGCCCCAGCATTTT.

The chain uses TRBV7-2 and TRBJ2-7; 8 nucleotides align to TRBD1. J gave up 7 bases and V 1 base, and 6 bases lay outside the gene matches. The CDR3 covers 14 residues. The germline V gene encodes CDR1 SGHTA and CDR2 FQGNSA. CDR3: CASSLGQGNKEQYF. The CDR3 nucleotides are TGTGCCAGCAGCTTAGGACAGGGGAATAAGGAGCAGTACTTC. Full variable domain (missing parts from reference TRBV7-2 and TRBJ2-7): GAGVSQSPSNKVTEKGKDVELRCDPISGHTALYWYRQSLGQGLEFLIYFQGNSAPDKSGLPSDRFSAERTGGSVSTLTIQRTQQEDSAVYLCASSLGQGNKEQYFGPGTRLTVT.

The V call is TRBV7-3, the J call TRBJ2-3; D unclear. The CDR3 covers 14 residues. Germline V gene lookup returns CDR1 SGHTA and CDR2 FQGTGA. Trimming removed 3 bases at V and 2 bases at J, with 9 bases between. CDR3: CASSFGFTTDTQYF. The CDR3 coding sequence is TGTGCCAGCAGCTTCGGGTTCACCACAGATACGCAGTATTTT.

This clone was counted a single time. V gene TRBV5-1 combines with J gene TRBJ1-5; D remains unclear. The CDR3 has 14 residues. Between the trimmed V and J ends, which lost 0 bases and 7 bases, there was a span of 11 bases. Germline values: CDR1 SGHRS, CDR2 YFSETQ. Written as DNA, the CDR3 is TGCGCCAGCAGCTTGGCAGGTTTAGAGCAGCCCCAGCATTTT. It yields the protein CASSLAGLEQPQHF.

The J gene is TRBJ2-3, the V gene TRBV4-2; 7 bases map to TRBD2. With V trimmed by 0 bases and J by 4 bases, 7 bases remained unmatched. The CDR3 covers 16 residues. Germline V gene data show CDR1 as LGHNA and CDR2 as YNFKEQ. The CDR3 reads CASSQDHGREADTQYF. CDR3 in DNA: TGTGCCAGCAGCCAAGATCACGGCCGGGAGGCAGATACGCAGTATTTT.

Worth noting for this clone: A read error may account for a junction end that differs from germline. This chain connects TRBV6-4 to TRBJ2-5, with 8 positions matching TRBD2. Germline V gene sequence: CDR1 MRHNA, CDR2 SNTAGT. This CDR3 is built from 14 residues. CDR3 sequence reads: CASSDGNSGPGGDF. The CDR3 nucleotides are TGTGCCAGCAGTGACGGCAATAGCGGACCCGGGGGGGACTTC.

The V and J genes are TRBV11-2 and TRBJ2-1; the match to TRBD1 covers 7 bases. Trimming took 5 bases from V and 7 from J; bases not matched to a gene: 8. The CDR3 runs to 14 residues. Per the germline V gene, CDR1 is SGHAT and CDR2 is FQNNGV. The CDR3 DNA sequence: TGTGCCAGCAGCCTACAGGGGCGTAGAAATGAGCAGTTCTTC. Amino acids: CASSLQGRRNEQFF.

The chain couples TRBV11-3 to TRBJ2-5; TRBD2 matches 8 bases. Germline V gene data show CDR1 as SGHNT and CDR2 as YENEEA. The J segment lost 1 base and the V segment lost 5 bases, leaving 6 bases of the junction unmatched. The CDR3 has 15 residues. CDR3 sequence (DNA): TGTGCCAGCAGCCCCCGCGGGAGGCTCCAAGAGACCCAGTACTTC. This sequence encodes CASSPRGRLQETQYF.

Only a few counts were recorded for this clone. The same CDR3 is also encoded by other DNA sequences in this sample. CDR3 protein: CASRLGQGYTEAFF. CDR3 nucleotide sequence: TGTGCCAGCAGGCTAGGACAGGGCTACACTGAAGCTTTCTTT. The chain has TRBV2 and TRBJ1-1; the match to TRBD1 covers 8 bases. The CDR3 totals 14 residues. J gave up 3 bases and V 6 bases, and 6 bases lay outside the gene matches. The germline gives CDR1 SNHLY, CDR2 FYNNEI.

This clone was seen a handful of times. This chain links TRBV4-1 with TRBJ2-3; D gene ambiguous. CDR1 is MGHRA and CDR2 is YSYEKL in the germline V gene. CDR3 size: 13 residues. Trimming shortened V by 4 bases and J by 0 bases, and 5 bases separated the two germline ends. The CDR3, as DNA: TGCGCCAGCAGCCCAGAGAGCACAGATACGCAGTATTTT. Its protein is CASSPESTDTQYF.

This clone was observed once. The chain is built from TRBV4-2 and TRBJ2-7; TRBD1 aligns across 7 bases. V lost 1 base to trimming and J lost 5 bases; unmatched junction nucleotides: 17. CDR1 LGHNA and CDR2 YNFKEQ come from the germline V gene. This CDR3 contains 18 residues. The CDR3 reads CASSQVKSSGQVRNEQYF. CDR3 nucleotide sequence: TGTGCCAGCAGCCAAGTAAAGTCCTCAGGACAGGTGAGGAACGAGCAGTACTTC.

This chain uses TRBV4-3 with TRBJ1-1; a weak D match, TRBD1 (5 bases). The CDR3 extends over 14 amino acids. The germline V gene encodes CDR1 LGHNA and CDR2 YSLEER. V was clipped by 1 base and J by 7 bases, with 13 bases between them. The CDR3 spells CASSQGSLRGEAFF. In nucleotides, the CDR3 is TGCGCCAGCAGCCAAGGTTCCCTAAGGGGTGAAGCTTTCTTT.

CDR3 in amino acids: CASSWGTPMLGEQYV. The CDR3 DNA reads TGTGCCAGCAGCTGGGGGACCCCGATGCTAGGCGAGCAGTACGTC. The chain employs TRBV5-5 and TRBJ2-7; either TRBD1 or TRBD2 may supply D (5 bases each). The CDR3 extends over 15 amino acids. Trimming removed 3 bases from V and 6 bases from J, with 19 bases in between. In germline, CDR1 is SGHKS, CDR2 YYEKEE (reference sequence).